This record looks at one T cell receptor beta chain sequence and its context. The antigen is undetermined. The data were taken from a study of siplizumab effects on memory and regulatory T cells. Study outcomes and limitations: Apparently key alloresponse contributors, naive T cells also seemed more diverse than memory cells.

The assay was immunoSEQ multiplex PCR, and TCRdb's table has in-frame clones only and misses some. The data show about 110,000 clones, with just under 95% seen just once and approximately 1.2% held by the top ten. The receptor was derived from a human donor in good health. Specimen: CD4+ T cells sorted from blood.

The CDR3 sequence: CASSLAWVTGELFF. CDR3 DNA sequence: TGTGCCAGCAGCTTAGCATGGGTCACCGGGGAGCTGTTTTTT. The rearrangement joins TRBV7-9 to TRBJ2-2, with unresolved D. The CDR3 extends over 14 amino acids. Trimming left V 0 bases short and J 4 bases short, with 6 bases between. Germline V gene lookup returns CDR1 SEHNR and CDR2 FQNEAQ (reference sequence).